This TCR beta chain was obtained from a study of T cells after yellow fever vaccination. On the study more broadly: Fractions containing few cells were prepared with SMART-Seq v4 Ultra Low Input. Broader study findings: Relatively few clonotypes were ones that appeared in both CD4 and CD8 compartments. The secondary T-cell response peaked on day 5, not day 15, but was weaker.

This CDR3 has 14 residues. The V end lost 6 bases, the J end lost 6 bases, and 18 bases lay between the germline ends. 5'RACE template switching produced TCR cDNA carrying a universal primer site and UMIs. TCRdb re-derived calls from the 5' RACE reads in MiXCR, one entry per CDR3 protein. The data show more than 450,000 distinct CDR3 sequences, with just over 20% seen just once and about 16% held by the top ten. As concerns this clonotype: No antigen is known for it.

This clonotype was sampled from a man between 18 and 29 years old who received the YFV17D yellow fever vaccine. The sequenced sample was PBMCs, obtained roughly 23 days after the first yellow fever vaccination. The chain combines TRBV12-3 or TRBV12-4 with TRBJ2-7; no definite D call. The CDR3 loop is CASRATRVFGEQYF. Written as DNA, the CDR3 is TGTGCCAGCAGGGCTACCCGGGTGTTCGGCGAGCAGTACTTC.